The T cell receptor beta chain described here comes from a study of T cells in Graves' hyperthyroidism and ophthalmopathy. The V and J ends lost 5 bases and 4 bases, in that order; junction bases with no gene match: 11. This CDR3 is 16 amino acids long. Study-wide findings and caveats: Researchers found most expanded thyroid clonotypes above 0.001 in blood as well.

TCR beta CDR3 regions were amplified from RNA. A first-round RT-PCR of the TCR CDR3 used the HTBI primer set. TCRdb reprocessed the multiplex PCR reads with MiXCR, giving one entry per CDR3 protein. The repertoire has approximately 400,000 distinct CDR3 sequences, about 15% of them found once; the top ten carry almost 8%. Hyperthyroidism had been newly diagnosed in patients aged 18 to 65, and its duration was under 2 months. Thyroid ultrasound and orbital computed tomography, with clinical symptoms and serum thyroxine and TRAb, informed diagnoses. The PBMCs had their origin in roughly 9.4 ml of fresh peripheral blood. This clonotype was recorded at least ten times. The antigen remains unidentified.

The source material was blood. This TCR was recovered from a woman under 30 with Graves' hyperthyroidism. This chain links TRBV12-3 or TRBV12-4 with TRBJ2-3; 8 bases align to TRBD2. CDR3 residues: CASSRPLAGKADTQYF. In DNA, the CDR3 is TGTGCCAGCAGTCGACCCTTAGCGGGAAAGGCAGATACGCAGTATTTT.